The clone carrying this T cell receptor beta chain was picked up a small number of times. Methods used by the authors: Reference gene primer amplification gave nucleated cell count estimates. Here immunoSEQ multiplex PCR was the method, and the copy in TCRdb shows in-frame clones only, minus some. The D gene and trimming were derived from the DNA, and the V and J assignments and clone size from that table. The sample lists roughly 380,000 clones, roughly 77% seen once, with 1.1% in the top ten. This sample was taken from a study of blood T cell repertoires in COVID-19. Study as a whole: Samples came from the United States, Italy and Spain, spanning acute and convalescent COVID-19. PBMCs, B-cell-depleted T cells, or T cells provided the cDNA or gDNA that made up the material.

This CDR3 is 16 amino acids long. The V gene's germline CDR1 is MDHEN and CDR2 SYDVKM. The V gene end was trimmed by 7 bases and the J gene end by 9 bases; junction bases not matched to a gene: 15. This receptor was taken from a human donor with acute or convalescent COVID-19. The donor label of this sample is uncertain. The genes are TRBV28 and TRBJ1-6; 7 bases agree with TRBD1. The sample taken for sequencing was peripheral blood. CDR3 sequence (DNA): TGTGCCAGCACCTCTGTCCTGGTAGGGGGCGGTTCACCCCTCCACTTT. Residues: CASTSVLVGGGSPLHF.